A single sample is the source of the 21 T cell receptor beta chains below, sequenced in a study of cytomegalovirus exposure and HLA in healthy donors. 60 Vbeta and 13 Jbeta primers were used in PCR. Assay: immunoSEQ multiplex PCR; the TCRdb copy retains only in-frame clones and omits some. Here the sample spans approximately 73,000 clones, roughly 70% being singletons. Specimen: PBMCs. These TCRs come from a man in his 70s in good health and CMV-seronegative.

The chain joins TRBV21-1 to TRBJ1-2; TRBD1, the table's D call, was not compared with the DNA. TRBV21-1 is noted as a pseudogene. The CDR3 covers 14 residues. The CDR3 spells CASISQPGAYGYTF. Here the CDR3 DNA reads TGTGCCAGCATCTCCCAGCCAGGGGCCTATGGCTACACCTTC.

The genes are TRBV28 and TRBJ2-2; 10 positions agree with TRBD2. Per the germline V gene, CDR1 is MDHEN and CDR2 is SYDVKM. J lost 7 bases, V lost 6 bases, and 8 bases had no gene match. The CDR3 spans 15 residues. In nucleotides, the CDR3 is TGTGCCAGCAGGAGTAGCGGGGGGAGGTTCGGGGAGCTGTTTTTT. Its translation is CASRSSGGRFGELFF. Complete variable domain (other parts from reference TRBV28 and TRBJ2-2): DVKVTQSSRYLVKRTGEKVFLECVQDMDHENMFWYRQDPGLGLRLIYFSYDVKMKEKGDIPEGYSVSREKKERFSLILESASTNQTSMYLCASRSSGGRFGELFFGEGSRLTVL.

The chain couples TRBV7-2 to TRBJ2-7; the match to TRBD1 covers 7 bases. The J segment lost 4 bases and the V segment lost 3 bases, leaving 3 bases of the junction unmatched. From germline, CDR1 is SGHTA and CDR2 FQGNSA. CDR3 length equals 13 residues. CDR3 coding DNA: TGTGCCAGCAGCTTCGACAGGGAATACGAGCAGTACTTC. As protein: CASSFDREYEQYF.

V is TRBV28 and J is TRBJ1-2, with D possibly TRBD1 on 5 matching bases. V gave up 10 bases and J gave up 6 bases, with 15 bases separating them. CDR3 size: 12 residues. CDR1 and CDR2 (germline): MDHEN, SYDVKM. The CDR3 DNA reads TGTGCCATCCAATCAGGGTTGGATGGCTACACCTTC. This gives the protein CAIQSGLDGYTF.

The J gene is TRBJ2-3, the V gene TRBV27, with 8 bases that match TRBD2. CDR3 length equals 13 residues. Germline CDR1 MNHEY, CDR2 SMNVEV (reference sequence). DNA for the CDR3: TGTACCCACGGGGGGGCCTTCGCAGATACGCAGTATTTT. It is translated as CTHGGAFADTQYF.

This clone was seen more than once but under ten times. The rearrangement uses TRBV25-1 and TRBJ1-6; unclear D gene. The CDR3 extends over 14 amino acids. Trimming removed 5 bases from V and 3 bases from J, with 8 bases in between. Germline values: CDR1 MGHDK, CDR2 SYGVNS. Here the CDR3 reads CASSQAYYNSPLHF. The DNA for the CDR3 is TGTGCCAGCAGTCAGGCTTACTATAATTCACCCCTCCACTTT.

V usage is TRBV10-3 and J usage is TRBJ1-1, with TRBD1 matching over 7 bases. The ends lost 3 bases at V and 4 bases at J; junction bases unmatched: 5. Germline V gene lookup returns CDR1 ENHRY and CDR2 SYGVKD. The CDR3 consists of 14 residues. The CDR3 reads CAISDRGSSTEAFF. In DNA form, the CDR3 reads TGTGCCATCAGTGACAGGGGGTCGAGCACTGAAGCTTTCTTT.

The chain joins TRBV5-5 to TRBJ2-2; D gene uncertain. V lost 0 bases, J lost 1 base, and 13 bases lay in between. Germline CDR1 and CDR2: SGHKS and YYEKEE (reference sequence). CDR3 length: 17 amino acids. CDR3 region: CASSLDQIAENTGELFF. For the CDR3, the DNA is TGTGCCAGCAGCTTGGATCAGATCGCTGAGAACACCGGGGAGCTGTTTTTT.

The CDR3 DNA reads as TGTGCCAGCAGTTTATCGTCGGGACTAGCGGTATACAATGAGCAGTTCTTC. Protein: CASSLSSGLAVYNEQFF. This sequence joins TRBV27 and TRBJ2-1; TRBD2 agrees at 11 bases. CDR3 size: 17 residues. Trimming took 0 bases from V and 4 from J; bases not matched to a gene: 5. CDR1 is MNHEY, CDR2 SMNVEV, per germline (reference sequence).

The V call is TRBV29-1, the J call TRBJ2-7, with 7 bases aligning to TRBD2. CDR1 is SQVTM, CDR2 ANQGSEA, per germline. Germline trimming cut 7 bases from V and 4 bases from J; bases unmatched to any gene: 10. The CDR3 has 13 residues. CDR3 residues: CSAGGSEGYEQYF. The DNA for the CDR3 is TGCAGCGCGGGAGGATCGGAGGGATACGAGCAGTACTTC.

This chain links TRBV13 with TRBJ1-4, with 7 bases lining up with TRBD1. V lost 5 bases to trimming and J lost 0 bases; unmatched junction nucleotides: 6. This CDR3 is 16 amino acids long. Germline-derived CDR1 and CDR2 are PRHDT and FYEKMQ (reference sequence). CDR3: CASSRTGTATNEKLFF. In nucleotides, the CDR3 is TGTGCCAGCAGCCGGACAGGCACCGCAACTAATGAAAAACTGTTTTTT. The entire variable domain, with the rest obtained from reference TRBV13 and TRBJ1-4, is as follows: AAGVIQSPRHLIKEKRETATLKCYPIPRHDTVYWYQQGPGQDPQFLISFYEKMQSDKGSIPDRFSAQQFSDYHSELNMSSLELGDSALYFCASSRTGTATNEKLFFGSGTQLSVL.

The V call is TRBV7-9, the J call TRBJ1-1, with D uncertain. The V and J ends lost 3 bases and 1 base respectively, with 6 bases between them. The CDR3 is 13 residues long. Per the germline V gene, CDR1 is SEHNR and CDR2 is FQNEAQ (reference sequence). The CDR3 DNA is TGTGCCAGCAGCTTTGCGGGGAACACTGAAGCTTTCTTT. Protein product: CASSFAGNTEAFF.

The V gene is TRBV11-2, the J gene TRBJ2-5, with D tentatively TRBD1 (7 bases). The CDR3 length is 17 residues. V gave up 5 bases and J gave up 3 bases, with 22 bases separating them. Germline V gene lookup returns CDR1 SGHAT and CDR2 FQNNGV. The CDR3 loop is CASSPRFLTGEEETQYF. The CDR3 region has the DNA TGTGCCAGCAGCCCCCGCTTCCTAACAGGGGAGGAAGAGACCCAGTACTTC.

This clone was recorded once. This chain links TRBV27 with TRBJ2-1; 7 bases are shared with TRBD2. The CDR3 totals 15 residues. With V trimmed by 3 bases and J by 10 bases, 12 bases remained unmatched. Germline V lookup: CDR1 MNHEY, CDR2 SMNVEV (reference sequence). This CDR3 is CASSFLFGRTQEQFF. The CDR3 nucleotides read TGTGCCAGCAGTTTCCTTTTCGGGAGGACCCAAGAGCAGTTCTTC.

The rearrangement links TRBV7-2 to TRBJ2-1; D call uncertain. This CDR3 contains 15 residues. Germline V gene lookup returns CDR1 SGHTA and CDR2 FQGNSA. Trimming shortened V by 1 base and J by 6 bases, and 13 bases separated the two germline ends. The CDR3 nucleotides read TGTGCCAGCAGCTTAGTACGGGTAGCCTTCAATGAGCAGTTCTTC. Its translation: CASSLVRVAFNEQFF.

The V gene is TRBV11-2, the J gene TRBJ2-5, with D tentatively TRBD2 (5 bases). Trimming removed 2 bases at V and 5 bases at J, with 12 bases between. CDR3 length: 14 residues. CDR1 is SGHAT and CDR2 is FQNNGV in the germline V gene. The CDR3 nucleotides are TGTGCCAGCAGCTTATCTGCGGGTGGGGAGACCCAGTACTTC. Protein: CASSLSAGGETQYF. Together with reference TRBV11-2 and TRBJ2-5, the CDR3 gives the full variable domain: EAGVAQSPRYKIIEKRQSVAFWCNPISGHATLYWYQQILGQGPKLLIQFQNNGVVDDSQLPKDRFSAERLKGVDSTLKIQPAKLEDSAVYLCASSLSAGGETQYFGPGTRLLVL.

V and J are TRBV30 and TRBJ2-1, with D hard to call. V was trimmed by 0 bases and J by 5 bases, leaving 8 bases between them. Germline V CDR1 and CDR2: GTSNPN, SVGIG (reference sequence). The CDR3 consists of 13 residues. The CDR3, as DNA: TGTGCCTGGAGTGTACAGTCCGACAATGAGCAGTTCTTC. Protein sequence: CAWSVQSDNEQFF. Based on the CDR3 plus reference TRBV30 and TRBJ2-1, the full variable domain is SQTIHQWPATLVQPVGSPLSLECTVEGTSNPNLYWYRQAAGRGLQLLFYSVGIGQISSEVPQNLSASRPQDRQFILSSKKLLLSDSGFYLCAWSVQSDNEQFFGPGTRLTVL.

DNA for the CDR3: TGCGCCAGCAGTGCAGTGGGCCCGCGTGGTGCGTACCAGCAGTACTTC. It is translated as CASSAVGPRGAYQQYF. The chain joins TRBV10-2 to TRBJ2-7, with D unresolved. The germline gives CDR1 WSHSY, CDR2 SAAADI. Trimming pared 4 bases from V and 8 bases from J, leaving 24 bases between. The CDR3 has 16 amino acids.

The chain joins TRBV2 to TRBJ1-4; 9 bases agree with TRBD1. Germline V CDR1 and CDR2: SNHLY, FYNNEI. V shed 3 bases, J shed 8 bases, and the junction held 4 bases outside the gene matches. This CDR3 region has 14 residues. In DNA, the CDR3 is TGTGCCAGCAGTGATCGGACAGGGGAGGAAAAACTGTTTTTT. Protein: CASSDRTGEEKLFF.

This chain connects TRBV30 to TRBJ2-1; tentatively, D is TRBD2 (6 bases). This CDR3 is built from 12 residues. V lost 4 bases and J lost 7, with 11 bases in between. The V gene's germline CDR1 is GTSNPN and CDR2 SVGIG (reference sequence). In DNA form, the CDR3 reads TGTGCCTGGACTGTTGGGGGGAATGAGCAGTTCTTC. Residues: CAWTVGGNEQFF.

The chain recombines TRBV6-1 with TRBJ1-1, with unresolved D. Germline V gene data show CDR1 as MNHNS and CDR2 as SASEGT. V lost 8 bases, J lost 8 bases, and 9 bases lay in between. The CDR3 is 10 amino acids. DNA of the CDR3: TGTGCCAGCGGTCCGGGAGAAGCTTTCTTT. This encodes CASGPGEAFF.